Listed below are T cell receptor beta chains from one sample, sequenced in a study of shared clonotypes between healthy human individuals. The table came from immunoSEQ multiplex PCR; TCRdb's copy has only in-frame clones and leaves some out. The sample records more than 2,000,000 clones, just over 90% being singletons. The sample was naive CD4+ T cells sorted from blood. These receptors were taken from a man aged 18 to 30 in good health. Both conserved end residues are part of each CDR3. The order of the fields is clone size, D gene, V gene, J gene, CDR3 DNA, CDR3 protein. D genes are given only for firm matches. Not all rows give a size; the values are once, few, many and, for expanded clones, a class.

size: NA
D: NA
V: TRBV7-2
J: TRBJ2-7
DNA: TGTGCCAGCAGCTTAGTTAGCAAGACCTACGAGCAGTACTTC
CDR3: CASSLVSKTYEQYF

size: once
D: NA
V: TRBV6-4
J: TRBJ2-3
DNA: TGTGCCAGCAGTGATCAGGGGCTGAGTACAGATACGCAGTATTTT
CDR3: CASSDQGLSTDTQYF

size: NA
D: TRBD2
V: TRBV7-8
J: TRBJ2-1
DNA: TGTGCCAGCAGCCTGCGGGCTAGCGGGGCCTTCGGAACAAGGGAGCAGTTCTTC
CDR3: CASSLRASGAFGTREQFF

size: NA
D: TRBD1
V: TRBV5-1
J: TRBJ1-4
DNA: TGCGCCAGCAGCTTGGAGGGACAGTTAAATGAAAAACTGTTTTTT
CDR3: CASSLEGQLNEKLFF

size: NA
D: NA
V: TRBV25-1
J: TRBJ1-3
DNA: TGTGCCAGCATCGCAGGAAACACCATATATTTT
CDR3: CASIAGNTIYF

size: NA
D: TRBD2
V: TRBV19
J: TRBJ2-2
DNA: TGTGCCAGTAGCTCGACTAGCGGGAGGATCCACACCGGGGAGCTGTTTTTT
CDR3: CASSSTSGRIHTGELFF

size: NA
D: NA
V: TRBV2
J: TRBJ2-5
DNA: TGTGCCAGCAGTGAAGGGGGAGGCCAAGAGACCCAGTACTTC
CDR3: CASSEGGGQETQYF

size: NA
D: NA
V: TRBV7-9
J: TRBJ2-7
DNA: TGTGCCAGCAGCTCCTACACAGGGTCTTACGAGCAGTACTTC
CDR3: CASSSYTGSYEQYF

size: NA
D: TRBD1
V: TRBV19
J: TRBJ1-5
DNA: TGTGCCAGTAGTATAGAGACAGGGTCGGGGTATGGCAATCAGCCCCAGCATTTT
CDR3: CASSIETGSGYGNQPQHF

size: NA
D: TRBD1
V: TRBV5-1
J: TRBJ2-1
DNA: TGCGCCAGCAGACGGGACAGCTCCTACAATGAGCAGTTCTTC
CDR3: CASRRDSSYNEQFF

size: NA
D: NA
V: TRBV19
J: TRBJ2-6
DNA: TGTGCCAGTAGTACCAGTGACAGGCTCTCTGGGGCCAACGTCCTGACTTTC
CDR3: CASSTSDRLSGANVLTF

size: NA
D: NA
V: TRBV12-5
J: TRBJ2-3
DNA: TGTGCTAGTGGTTTGGTACTGGATACGCAGTATTTT
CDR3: CASGLVLDTQYF

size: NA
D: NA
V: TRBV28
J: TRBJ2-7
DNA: TGTGCCAGCAACGGGGGTAGGTACGAGCAGTACTTC
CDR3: CASNGGRYEQYF